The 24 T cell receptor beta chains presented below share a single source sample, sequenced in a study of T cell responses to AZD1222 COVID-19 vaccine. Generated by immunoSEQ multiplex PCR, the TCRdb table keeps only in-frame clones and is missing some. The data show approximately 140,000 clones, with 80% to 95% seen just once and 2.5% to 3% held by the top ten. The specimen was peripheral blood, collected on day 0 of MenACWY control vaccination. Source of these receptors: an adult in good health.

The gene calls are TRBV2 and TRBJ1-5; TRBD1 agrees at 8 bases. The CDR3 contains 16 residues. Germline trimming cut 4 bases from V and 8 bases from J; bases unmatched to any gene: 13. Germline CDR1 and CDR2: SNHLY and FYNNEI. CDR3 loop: CASSGAMTGVKEPQHF. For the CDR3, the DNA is TGTGCCAGCAGTGGTGCTATGACAGGGGTTAAAGAGCCCCAGCATTTT.

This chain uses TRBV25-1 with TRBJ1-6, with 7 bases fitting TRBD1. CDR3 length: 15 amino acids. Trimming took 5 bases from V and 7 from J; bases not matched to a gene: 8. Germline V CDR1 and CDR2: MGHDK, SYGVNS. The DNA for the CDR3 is TGTGCCAGCAGTACCCGTCGGGACAGCAATTCACCCCTCCACTTT. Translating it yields CASSTRRDSNSPLHF.

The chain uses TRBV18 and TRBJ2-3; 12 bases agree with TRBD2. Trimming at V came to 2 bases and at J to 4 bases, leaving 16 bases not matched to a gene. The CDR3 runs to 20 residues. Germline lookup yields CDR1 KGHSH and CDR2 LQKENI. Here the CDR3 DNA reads TGTGCCAGCTCACCATCTTTAACCGTGACTAGCGGGAGACCCTCAGATACGCAGTATTTT. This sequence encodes CASSPSLTVTSGRPSDTQYF.

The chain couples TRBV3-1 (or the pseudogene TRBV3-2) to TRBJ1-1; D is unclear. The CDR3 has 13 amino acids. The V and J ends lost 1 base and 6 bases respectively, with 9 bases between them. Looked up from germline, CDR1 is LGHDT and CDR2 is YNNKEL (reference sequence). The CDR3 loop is CASSQGSISEAFF. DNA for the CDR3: TGTGCCAGCAGCCAAGGGTCTATCTCTGAAGCTTTCTTT.

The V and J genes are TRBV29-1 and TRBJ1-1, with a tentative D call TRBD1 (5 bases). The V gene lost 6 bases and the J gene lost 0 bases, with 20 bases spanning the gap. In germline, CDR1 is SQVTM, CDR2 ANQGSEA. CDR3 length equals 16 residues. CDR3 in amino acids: CSVAGTQGFMNTEAFF. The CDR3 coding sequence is TGCAGCGTCGCAGGAACCCAGGGATTCATGAACACTGAAGCTTTCTTT.

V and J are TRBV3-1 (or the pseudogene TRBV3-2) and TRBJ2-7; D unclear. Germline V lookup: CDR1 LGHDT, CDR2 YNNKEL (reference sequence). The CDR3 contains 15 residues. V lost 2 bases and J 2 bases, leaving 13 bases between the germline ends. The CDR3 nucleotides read TGTGCCAGCAGCCAAAAGGTTGGGTCCCCCTACGAGCAGTACTTC. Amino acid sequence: CASSQKVGSPYEQYF.

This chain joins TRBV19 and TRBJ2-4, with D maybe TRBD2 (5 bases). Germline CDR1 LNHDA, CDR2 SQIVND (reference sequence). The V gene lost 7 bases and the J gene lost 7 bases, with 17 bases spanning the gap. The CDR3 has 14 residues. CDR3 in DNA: TGTGCCAGTACCCCCCCGGCGGGCCAGAACATTCAGTACTTC. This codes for CASTPPAGQNIQYF.

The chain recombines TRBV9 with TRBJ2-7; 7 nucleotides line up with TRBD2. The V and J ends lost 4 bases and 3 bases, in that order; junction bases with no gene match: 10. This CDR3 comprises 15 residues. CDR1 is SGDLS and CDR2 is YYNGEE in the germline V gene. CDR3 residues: CASSPRTGGSYEQYF. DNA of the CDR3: TGTGCCAGCAGCCCCCGGACGGGAGGTAGCTACGAGCAGTACTTC.

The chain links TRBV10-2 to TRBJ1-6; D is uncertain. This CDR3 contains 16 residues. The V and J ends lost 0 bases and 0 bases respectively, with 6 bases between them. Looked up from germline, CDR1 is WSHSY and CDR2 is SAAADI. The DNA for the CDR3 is TGCGCCAGCAGTGAGTCGGGGAGCTCCTATAATTCACCCCTCCACTTT. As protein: CASSESGSSYNSPLHF.

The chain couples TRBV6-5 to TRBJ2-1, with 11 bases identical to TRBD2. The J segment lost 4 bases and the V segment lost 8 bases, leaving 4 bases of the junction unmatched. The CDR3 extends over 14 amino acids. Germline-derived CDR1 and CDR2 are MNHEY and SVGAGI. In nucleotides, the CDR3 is TGTGCCAGCGGCCCTAGCGGGGGGTACAATGAGCAGTTCTTC. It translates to CASGPSGGYNEQFF.

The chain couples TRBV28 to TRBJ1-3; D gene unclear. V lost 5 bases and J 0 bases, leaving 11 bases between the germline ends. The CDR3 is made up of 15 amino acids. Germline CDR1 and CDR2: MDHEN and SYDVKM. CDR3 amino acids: CASSGQASSGNTIYF. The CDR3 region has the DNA TGTGCCAGCAGTGGGCAGGCGAGCTCTGGAAACACCATATATTTT.

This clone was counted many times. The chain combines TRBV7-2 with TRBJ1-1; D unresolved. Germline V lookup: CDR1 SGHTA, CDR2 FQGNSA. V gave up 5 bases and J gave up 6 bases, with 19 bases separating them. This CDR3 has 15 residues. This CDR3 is CASSQERSRPAEAFF. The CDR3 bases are TGTGCCAGCAGCCAAGAGAGGTCCCGTCCGGCTGAAGCTTTCTTT.

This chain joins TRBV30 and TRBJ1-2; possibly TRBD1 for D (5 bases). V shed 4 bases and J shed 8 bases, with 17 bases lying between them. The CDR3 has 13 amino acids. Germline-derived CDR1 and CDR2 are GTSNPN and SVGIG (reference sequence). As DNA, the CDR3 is TGTGCCTGGAATCAGGGCTTTTTAGAGGGCTACACCTTC. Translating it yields CAWNQGFLEGYTF.

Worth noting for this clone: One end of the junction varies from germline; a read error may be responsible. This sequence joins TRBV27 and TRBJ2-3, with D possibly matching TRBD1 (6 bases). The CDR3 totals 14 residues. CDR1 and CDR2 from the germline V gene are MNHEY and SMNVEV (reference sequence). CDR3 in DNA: TGTGCCAGCAGTATATCAGGGGTTACAGATACGCAGTATTTT. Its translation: CASSISGVTDTQYF.

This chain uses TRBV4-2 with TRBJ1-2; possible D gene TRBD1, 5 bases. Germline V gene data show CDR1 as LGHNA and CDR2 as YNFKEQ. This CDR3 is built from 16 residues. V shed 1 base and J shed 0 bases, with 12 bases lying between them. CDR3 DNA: TGTGCCAGCAGCCAAGTGGGGGGAGAAACTAACTATGGCTACACCTTC. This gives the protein CASSQVGGETNYGYTF.

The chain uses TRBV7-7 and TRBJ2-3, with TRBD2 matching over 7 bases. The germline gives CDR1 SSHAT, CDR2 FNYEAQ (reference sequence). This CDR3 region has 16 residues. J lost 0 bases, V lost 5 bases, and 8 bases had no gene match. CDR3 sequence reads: CASSPLGRGSTDTQYF. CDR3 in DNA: TGTGCCAGCAGCCCCCTTGGGCGGGGGAGCACAGATACGCAGTATTTT.

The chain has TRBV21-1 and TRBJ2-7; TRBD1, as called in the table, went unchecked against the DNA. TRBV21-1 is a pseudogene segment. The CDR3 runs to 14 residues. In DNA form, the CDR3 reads TGTGCCAGCAGCACGACAGGGGAAGCGGGGGAGCAGTACTTC. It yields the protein CASSTTGEAGEQYF.

CDR3 sequence (DNA): TGTGCCAGCAGTGAAAGGGGTGTCACTCGCTCTGGAAACACCATATATTTT. It is translated as CASSERGVTRSGNTIYF. The rearrangement links TRBV2 to TRBJ1-3, with D tentatively TRBD1 (5 bases). V was clipped by 2 bases and J by 0 bases, with 14 bases between them. Germline V gene sequence: CDR1 SNHLY, CDR2 FYNNEI. CDR3 length: 17 amino acids.

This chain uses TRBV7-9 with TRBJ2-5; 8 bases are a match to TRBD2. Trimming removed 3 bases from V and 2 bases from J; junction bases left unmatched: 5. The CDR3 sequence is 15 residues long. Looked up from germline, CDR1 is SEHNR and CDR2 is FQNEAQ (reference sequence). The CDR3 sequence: CASSLWIAGQETQYF. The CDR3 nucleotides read TGTGCCAGCAGCTTGTGGATAGCGGGACAAGAGACCCAGTACTTC.

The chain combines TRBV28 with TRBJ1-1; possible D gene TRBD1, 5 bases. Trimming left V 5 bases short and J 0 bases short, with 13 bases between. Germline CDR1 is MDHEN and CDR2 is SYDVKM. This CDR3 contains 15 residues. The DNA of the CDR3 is TGTGCCAGCAGTCCGGGGGGGGAATTGAACACTGAAGCTTTCTTT. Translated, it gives CASSPGGELNTEAFF.

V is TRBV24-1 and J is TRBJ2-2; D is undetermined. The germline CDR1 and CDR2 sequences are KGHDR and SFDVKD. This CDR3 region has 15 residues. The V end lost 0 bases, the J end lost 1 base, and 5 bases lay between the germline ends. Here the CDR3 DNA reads TGTGCCACCAGTGATTTGTGGGAGAACACCGGGGAGCTGTTTTTT. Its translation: CATSDLWENTGELFF.

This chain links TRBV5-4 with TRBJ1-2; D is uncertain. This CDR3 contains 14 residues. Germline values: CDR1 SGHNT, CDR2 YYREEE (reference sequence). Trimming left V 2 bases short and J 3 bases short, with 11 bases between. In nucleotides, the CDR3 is TGTGCCAGCAGCTTAGGGCGGACGGACTATGGCTACACCTTC. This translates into CASSLGRTDYGYTF.

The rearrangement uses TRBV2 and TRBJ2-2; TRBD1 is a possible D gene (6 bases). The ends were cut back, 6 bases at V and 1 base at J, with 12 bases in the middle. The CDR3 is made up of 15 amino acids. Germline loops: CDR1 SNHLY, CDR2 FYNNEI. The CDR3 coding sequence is TGTGCCAGCAGCTCCTTACAGGGGAACACCGGGGAGCTGTTTTTT. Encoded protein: CASSSLQGNTGELFF.

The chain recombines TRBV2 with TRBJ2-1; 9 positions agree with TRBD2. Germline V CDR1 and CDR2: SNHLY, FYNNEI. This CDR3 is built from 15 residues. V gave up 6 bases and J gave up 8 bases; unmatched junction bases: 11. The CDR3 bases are TGTGCCAGCAGCCGAAGCGGGAGGCAGGAGGATGAGCAGTTCTTC. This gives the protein CASSRSGRQEDEQFF.